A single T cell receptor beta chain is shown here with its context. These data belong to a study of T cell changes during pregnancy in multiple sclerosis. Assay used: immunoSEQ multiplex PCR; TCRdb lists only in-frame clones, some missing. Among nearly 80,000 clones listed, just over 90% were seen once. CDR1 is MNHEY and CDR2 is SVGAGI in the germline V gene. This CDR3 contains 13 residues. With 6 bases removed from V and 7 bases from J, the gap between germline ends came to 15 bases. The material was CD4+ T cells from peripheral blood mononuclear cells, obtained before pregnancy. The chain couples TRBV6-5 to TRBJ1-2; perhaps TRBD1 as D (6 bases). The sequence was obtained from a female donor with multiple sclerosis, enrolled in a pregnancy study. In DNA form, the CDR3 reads TGTGCCAGCAGGCAGGACAGAGTGTTTGGCTACACCTTC. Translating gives CASRQDRVFGYTF.